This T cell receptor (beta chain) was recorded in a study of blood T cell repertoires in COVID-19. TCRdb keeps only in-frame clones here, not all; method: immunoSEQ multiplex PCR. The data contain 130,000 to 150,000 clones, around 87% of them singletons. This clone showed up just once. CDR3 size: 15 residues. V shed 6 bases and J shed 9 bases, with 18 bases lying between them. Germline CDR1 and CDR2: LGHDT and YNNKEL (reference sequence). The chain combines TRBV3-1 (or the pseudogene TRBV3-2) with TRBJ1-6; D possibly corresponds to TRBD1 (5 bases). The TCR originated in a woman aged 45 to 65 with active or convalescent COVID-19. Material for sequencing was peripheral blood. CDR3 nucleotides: TGTGCCAGCAGTCGGTTTGACAGTAGGACTTCACCCCTCCACTTT. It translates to CASSRFDSRTSPLHF.